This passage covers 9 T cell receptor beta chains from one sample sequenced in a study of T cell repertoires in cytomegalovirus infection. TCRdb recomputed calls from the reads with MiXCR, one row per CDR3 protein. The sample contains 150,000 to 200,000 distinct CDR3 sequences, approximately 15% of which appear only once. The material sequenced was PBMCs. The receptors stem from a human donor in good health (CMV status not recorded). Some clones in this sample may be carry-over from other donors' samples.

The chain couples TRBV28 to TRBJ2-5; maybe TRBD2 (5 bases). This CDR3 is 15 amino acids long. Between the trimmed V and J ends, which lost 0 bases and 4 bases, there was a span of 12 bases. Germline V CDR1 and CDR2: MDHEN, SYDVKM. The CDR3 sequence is CASSLWRRGSETQYF. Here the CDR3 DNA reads TGTGCCAGCAGTTTATGGAGACGGGGTTCAGAGACCCAGTACTTC.

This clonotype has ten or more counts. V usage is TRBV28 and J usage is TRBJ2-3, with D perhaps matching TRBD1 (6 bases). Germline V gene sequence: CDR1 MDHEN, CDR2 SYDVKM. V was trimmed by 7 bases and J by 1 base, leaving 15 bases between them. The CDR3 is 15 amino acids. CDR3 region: CASNIRDTGTDTQYF. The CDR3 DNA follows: TGTGCCAGCAACATCCGGGACACCGGCACAGATACGCAGTATTTT. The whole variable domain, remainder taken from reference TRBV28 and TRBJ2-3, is DVKVTQSSRYLVKRTGEKVFLECVQDMDHENMFWYRQDPGLGLRLIYFSYDVKMKEKGDIPEGYSVSREKKERFSLILESASTNQTSMYLCASNIRDTGTDTQYFGPGTRLTVL.

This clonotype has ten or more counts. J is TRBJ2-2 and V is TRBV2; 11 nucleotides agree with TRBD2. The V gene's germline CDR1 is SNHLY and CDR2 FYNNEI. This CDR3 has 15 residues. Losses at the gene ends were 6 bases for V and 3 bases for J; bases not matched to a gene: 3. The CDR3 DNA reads TGTGCCAGCAGGGCGACTAGCGGGGACACCGGGGAGCTGTTTTTT. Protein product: CASRATSGDTGELFF. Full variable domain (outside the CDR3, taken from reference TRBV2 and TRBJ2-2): EPEVTQTPSHQVTQMGQEVILRCVPISNHLYFYWYRQILGQKVEFLVSFYNNEISEKSEIFDDQFSVERPDGSNFTLKIRSTKLEDSAMYFCASRATSGDTGELFFGEGSRLTVL.

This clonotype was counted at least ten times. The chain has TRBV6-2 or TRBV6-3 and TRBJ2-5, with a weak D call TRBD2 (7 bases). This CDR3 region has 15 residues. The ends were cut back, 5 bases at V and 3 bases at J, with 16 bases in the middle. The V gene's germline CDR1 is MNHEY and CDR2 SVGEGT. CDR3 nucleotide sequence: TGTGCCAGCAGTACTCGGGGAGGGGACAAAGAGACCCAGTACTTC. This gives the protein CASSTRGGDKETQYF.

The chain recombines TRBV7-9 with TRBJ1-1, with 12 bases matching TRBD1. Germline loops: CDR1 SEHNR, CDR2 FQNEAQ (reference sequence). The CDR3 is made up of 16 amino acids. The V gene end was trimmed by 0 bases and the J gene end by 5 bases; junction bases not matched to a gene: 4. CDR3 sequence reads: CASSLAAGQGATEAFF. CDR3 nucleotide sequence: TGTGCCAGCAGCTTAGCAGCGGGACAGGGGGCAACTGAAGCTTTCTTT. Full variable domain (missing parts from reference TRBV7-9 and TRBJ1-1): DTGVSQNPRHKITKRGQNVTFRCDPISEHNRLYWYRQTLGQGPEFLTYFQNEAQLEKSRLLSDRFSAERPKGSFSTLEIQRTEQGDSAMYLCASSLAAGQGATEAFFGQGTRLTVV.

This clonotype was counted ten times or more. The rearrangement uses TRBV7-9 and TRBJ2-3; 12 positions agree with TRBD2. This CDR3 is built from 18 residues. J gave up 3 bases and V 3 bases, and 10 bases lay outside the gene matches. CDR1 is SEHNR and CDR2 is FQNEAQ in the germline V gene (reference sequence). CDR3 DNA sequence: TGTGCCAGCAGCTTTCTAGCGGGAGGGCCGAGGACAACAGATACGCAGTATTTT. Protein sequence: CASSFLAGGPRTTDTQYF.

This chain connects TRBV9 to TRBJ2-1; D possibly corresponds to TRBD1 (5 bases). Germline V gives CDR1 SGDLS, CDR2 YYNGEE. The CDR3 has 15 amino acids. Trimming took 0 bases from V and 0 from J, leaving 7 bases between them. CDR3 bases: TGTGCCAGCAGCGTAGAGGGGTACTCCTACAATGAGCAGTTCTTC. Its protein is CASSVEGYSYNEQFF.

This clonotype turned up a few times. CDR3 in amino acids: CASSPLAGLEQFF. The CDR3 DNA is TGTGCCAGCAGTCCACTAGCGGGCCTTGAGCAGTTCTTC. This chain links TRBV27 with TRBJ2-1; the match to TRBD2 covers 9 bases. There are 13 residues in the CDR3. The V gene's germline CDR1 is MNHEY and CDR2 SMNVEV (reference sequence). Losses at the gene ends were 5 bases for V and 9 bases for J; bases not matched to a gene: 5.

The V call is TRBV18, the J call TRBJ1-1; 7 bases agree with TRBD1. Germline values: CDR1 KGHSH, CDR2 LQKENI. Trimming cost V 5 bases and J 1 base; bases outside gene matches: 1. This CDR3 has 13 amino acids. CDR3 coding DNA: TGTGCCAGCTCAGGGACAGAGAACACTGAAGCTTTCTTT. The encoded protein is CASSGTENTEAFF.